This is a list of T cell receptor beta chains from one sample in a study of coeliac disease. Only in-frame clones appear in the TCRdb table, and some are missing; sequencing was by immunoSEQ multiplex PCR. The sample shows about 4,000 clones, around 66% of them seen only once. What was sequenced was lymphocytes from the gut lamina propria. The source is a woman aged 25 to 45 without celiac disease. Both conserved end residues are part of each CDR3. The D gene is left open where the match is weak. Where a row states a size, it is once, few, many or the class of an expanded clone; other rows omit it.

size | J | D | length | V | DNA | CDR3
. | TRBJ2-5 | TRBD2 | 15 | TRBV11-2 | TGTGCCAGCAGCTTAAGTAGCGGGGCCTCTGAGGAGCAGTACTTC | CASSLSSGASEEQYF
. | TRBJ2-2 | TRBD1 | 14 | TRBV5-1 | TGCGCCAGCTCCGGGACAGGGGTTACCGGGGAGCTGTTTTTT | CASSGTGVTGELFF
. | TRBJ2-7 | . | 16 | TRBV21-1 | TGTGCCAACAAAAGAACTACAAACCCCTCCTCCTACGAGCAGTACTTC | CANKRTTNPSSYEQYF
once | TRBJ2-5 | TRBD2 | 17 | TRBV11-2 | TGTGCCAGCAGCCCACGGAGACTAGCGGGGGAGGAAGAGACCCAGTACTTC | CASSPRRLAGEEETQYF
. | TRBJ2-7 | . | 16 | TRBV5-1 | TGCGCCAGCAGCTTGGCCCCAAGCACTGGGACAAACGAGCAGTACTTC | CASSLAPSTGTNEQYF
once | TRBJ2-2 | . | 16 | TRBV12-5 | TGTGCTAGTGGTTTCTTTGGGGGCACGAACACCGGGGAGCTGTTTTTT | CASGFFGGTNTGELFF
. | TRBJ2-1 | . | 15 | TRBV7-2 | TGTGCCAGCAGCTCAAACCTACAGGGTACGAATGAGCAGTTCTTC | CASSSNLQGTNEQFF
. | TRBJ1-5 | . | 13 | TRBV11-2 | TGTGCCAGCAGCTTAGAACGGAGCCAGCCCCAGCATTTT | CASSLERSQPQHF
once | TRBJ2-7 | TRBD1 | 12 | TRBV29-1 | TGCAGCGTCTTGGACAGGGCTTACGAGCAGTACTTC | CSVLDRAYEQYF
large | TRBJ2-7 | . | 18 | TRBV21-1 | TGTGCCAGCAGCAAAGTGGGAGGACAGGACTCCACCTCCTACGAGCAGTACTTC | CASSKVGGQDSTSYEQYF
. | TRBJ2-2 | TRBD1 | 15 | TRBV6-1 | TGTGCCAGCAGTGCCCAAACAGGGGTAGGCGGGGAGCTGTTTTTT | CASSAQTGVGGELFF
. | TRBJ1-1 | . | 17 | TRBV5-1 | TGCGCCAGCAGCTTGGTATTGTTGGACACTTTGAACACTGAAGCTTTCTTT | CASSLVLLDTLNTEAFF
. | TRBJ1-3 | TRBD1 | 15 | TRBV28 | TGTGCCAGCACCCCAGGACAGGGGGCTGGAAACACCATATATTTT | CASTPGQGAGNTIYF
few | TRBJ1-1 | . | 15 | TRBV15 | TGTGCCACCAGCTTACAGGGCTCAATGAACACTGAAGCTTTCTTT | CATSLQGSMNTEAFF
. | TRBJ1-2 | . | 13 | TRBV28 | TGTGCCAGCAGTTCCCGACAAATCTATGGCTACACCTTC | CASSSRQIYGYTF
. | TRBJ2-1 | . | 15 | TRBV27 | TGTGCCAGCACCACCCTGCGGGGTGGCTACAATGAGCAGTTCTTC | CASTTLRGGYNEQFF
. | TRBJ2-1 | TRBD1 | 14 | TRBV18 | TGTGCCAGCTCACCGTGGGACAGTTACAATGAGCAGTTCTTC | CASSPWDSYNEQFF
. | TRBJ2-2 | TRBD2 | 18 | TRBV10-1 | TGCGCCAGCAGTGAGTCGAATAGTAGCGGGGGGGCCGCCGGGGAGCTGTTTTTT | CASSESNSSGGAAGELFF
. | TRBJ2-7 | TRBD1 | 15 | TRBV11-2 | TGTGCCAGCAGATTGGACAGGGGGCAGATTTACGAGCAGTACTTC | CASRLDRGQIYEQYF
. | TRBJ2-1 | TRBD1 | 15 | TRBV9 | TGTGCCAGCAGCCCGAGGGACAGATCCTACAATGAGCAGTTCTTC | CASSPRDRSYNEQFF
medium-sized | TRBJ1-2 | . | 14 | TRBV11-2 | TGTGCCAGCAGCTTAGATCTCGGGGGGTATGGCTACACCTTC | CASSLDLGGYGYTF
few | TRBJ1-5 | TRBD1 | 18 | TRBV10-3 | TGTGCCACCGAAAGAGGGGGACAGGGGGGTCATAGCAATCAGCCCCAGCATTTT | CATERGGQGGHSNQPQHF
. | TRBJ1-4 | . | 15 | TRBV5-8 | TGTGCCAGCAGCCCCGGCAGTAGGGGCGGAGAAAAACTGTTTTTT | CASSPGSRGGEKLFF
. | TRBJ1-6 | . | 13 | TRBV19 | TGTGCCAGCCGGACGGACACAAATTCACCCCTCCACTTT | CASRTDTNSPLHF
. | TRBJ1-4 | . | 14 | TRBV6-5 | TGTGCCTCAGAACGGGACAACCCTAATGAAAAACTGTTTTTT | CASERDNPNEKLFF
. | TRBJ2-7 | TRBD1 | 15 | TRBV18 | TGTGCCAGCTCAGCACCCGGGACAGGGACCTACGAGCAGTACTTC | CASSAPGTGTYEQYF
few | TRBJ1-3 | TRBD1 | 16 | TRBV5-1 | TGCGCCAGCAGCTTCGACAGGGGGCAGACTGGAAACACCATATATTTT | CASSFDRGQTGNTIYF
. | TRBJ1-3 | . | 15 | TRBV7-2 | TGTGCCAGCAGCTCAACCAGGTCCTCTGGAAACACCATATATTTT | CASSSTRSSGNTIYF
. | TRBJ1-2 | TRBD1 | 15 | TRBV19 | TGTGCCAGTAGTATAGACGCAGGGACAGGGGATGGCTACACCTTC | CASSIDAGTGDGYTF
. | TRBJ1-1 | . | 13 | TRBV6-5 | TGTGCCAGCAGTTACGAAGGGGGGGCGGAAGCTTTCTTT | CASSYEGGAEAFF
. | TRBJ2-6 | . | 18 | TRBV27 | TGTGCCAGCAGTTTCAGGTGGCAGGGTTCCTCTGGGGCCAACGTCCTGACTTTC | CASSFRWQGSSGANVLTF
few | TRBJ2-3 | . | 14 | TRBV10-3 | TGTGCCATCAGCGGCCGGGGAAGCACAGATACGCAGTATTTT | CAISGRGSTDTQYF
. | TRBJ1-2 | TRBD1 | 12 | TRBV2 | TGTGCCAGCAGGACAGGGGGGGGTGGCTACACCTTC | CASRTGGGGYTF
few | TRBJ2-4 | TRBD1 | 19 | TRBV5-4 | TGTGCCAGCAGCTTGGCCGGGACAGGGGTTATAGGGGCCAAAAACATTCAGTACTTC | CASSLAGTGVIGAKNIQYF
. | TRBJ2-3 | . | 14 | TRBV5-6 | TGTGCCAGCAGCTTACGGAGTATCACAGATACGCAGTATTTT | CASSLRSITDTQYF
. | TRBJ2-1 | . | 15 | TRBV2 | TGTGCCAGCAGTGTGTTCCGGAGCTCCTACAATGAGCAGTTCTTC | CASSVFRSSYNEQFF
. | TRBJ1-5 | TRBD1 | 13 | TRBV29-1 | TGCAGCACCGGACAGGGGGACAATCAGCCCCAGCATTTT | CSTGQGDNQPQHF
. | TRBJ2-6 | TRBD1 | 17 | TRBV19 | TGTGCCAGTAGTCCACCCGGGACAGGGGCTGGGGCCAACGTCCTGACTTTC | CASSPPGTGAGANVLTF
. | TRBJ2-7 | TRBD2 | 15 | TRBV5-4 | TGTGCCAGCAGCTCCAAGCGGGGGTTTTCCTACGAGCAGTACTTC | CASSSKRGFSYEQYF
. | TRBJ2-2 | TRBD2 | 18 | TRBV7-2 | TGTGCCAGCAGCGAGGGACTAGCGGGGGGGCGATATACCGGGGAGCTGTTTTTT | CASSEGLAGGRYTGELFF
. | TRBJ2-5 | TRBD1 | 14 | TRBV5-6 | TGTGCCAGCAGCTTGACAGGGGGGCCTGAGACCCAGTACTTC | CASSLTGGPETQYF
. | TRBJ2-1 | . | 18 | TRBV7-8 | TGTGCCAGCAGCTTAGCGCCGGGAGCGCTTTCCTCCTACAATGAGCAGTTCTTC | CASSLAPGALSSYNEQFF
few | TRBJ2-7 | TRBD1 | 14 | TRBV6-5 | TGTGCCAGCAGCCGTACAGGGGGGTCCGGCGAGCAGTACTTC | CASSRTGGSGEQYF
. | TRBJ2-7 | . | 11 | TRBV7-9 | TGTGCCAGCAGCCTCTCCTACGAGCAGTACTTC | CASSLSYEQYF
. | TRBJ2-4 | . | 10 | TRBV20-1 | TGCAGTGCTACCGGAAACATTCAGTACTTC | CSATGNIQYF
. | TRBJ2-2 | . | 17 | TRBV19 | TGTGCCAGTAGTAACCGGGACAACCGGTTTATCACCGGGGAGCTGTTTTTT | CASSNRDNRFITGELFF
. | TRBJ2-5 | TRBD1 | 16 | TRBV10-1 | TGCGCCAGCAGTGAGTCAGAAGGACAGGGGTGGGAGACCCAGTACTTC | CASSESEGQGWETQYF
few | TRBJ2-1 | . | 15 | TRBV4-1 | TGCGCCAGCAACCCTATTGGGGGGACCGTCAATGAGCAGTTCTTC | CASNPIGGTVNEQFF